This T cell receptor beta chain was captured in a study of T cells after posttransplantation cyclophosphamide. Sequencing was performed with immunoSEQ multiplex PCR; in TCRdb, only in-frame clones are kept and a portion is missing. Of some 45,000 clones in the sample, about nine tenths were seen once. J gave up 5 bases and V 8 bases, and 7 bases lay outside the gene matches. Germline CDR1 reads MNHNS; CDR2 reads SASEGT. The CDR3 contains 14 residues. Cyclophosphamide on days +3 and +4 followed busulfan-fludarabine conditioning and a marrow graft. The chain joins TRBV6-1 to TRBJ2-3, with 10 bases matching TRBD2. This TCR was sampled from a male patient in his sixties who received an allogeneic stem cell transplant from a related donor and was CMV-positive. The T cells may partly be graft donor cells. The specimen comprised PBMCs, sampled 55 to 70 days after allogeneic stem cell transplant with posttransplant cyclophosphamide. Here the CDR3 reads CASGVAGGLDTQYF. Here the CDR3 DNA reads TGTGCCAGCGGTGTAGCGGGGGGTCTAGATACGCAGTATTTT.